This T cell receptor (beta chain) was captured in a study of response to subunit inactivated influenza vaccine. Whole-study results and caveats: Each seasonal flu vaccination may recruit only limited new T cells, authors suggested.

V lost 10 bases and J 6 bases, leaving 16 bases between the germline ends. The germline V gene has CDR1 ENHRY and CDR2 SYGVKD. The CDR3 has 13 amino acids. On this clonotype: Antigen unknown.

Via MiXCR, TCRdb re-called the RT-PCR reads, giving one row per CDR3 protein. The sample consists of around 470,000 distinct CDR3 sequences, around 7.9% of them appearing once. Sequenced material: PBMCs from blood, taken roughly 24 months after vaccination. The TCR originated in a man aged 45-69 years who received an inactivated influenza vaccine. The chain links TRBV10-3 to TRBJ1-5; unclear D gene. The CDR3 loop is CATSPDVIQPQHF. The CDR3 nucleotides read TGTGCCACGTCCCCGGACGTGATTCAGCCCCAGCATTTT.